These 11 T cell receptor beta chains share one sample of origin, sequenced in a study of T cell responses to AZD1222 COVID-19 vaccine. TCRdb's table, derived via immunoSEQ multiplex PCR, lists solely in-frame clones and lacks some. Of some 200,000 clones listed, approximately 91% are singletons. The material sequenced was peripheral blood, taken on day 0 of AZD1222 vaccination. These receptor sequences come from an adult in good health.

This chain uses TRBV10-1 with TRBJ2-7; weak D call: TRBD2 (5 bases). CDR3 length: 14 amino acids. Trimming stripped 3 bases from V and 0 bases from J, with 9 bases between. Germline CDR1 WNHNN, CDR2 SYGVQD (reference sequence). CDR3 in DNA: TGCGCCAGCAGTGAAATGGGGAGCTCCTACGAGCAGTACTTC. Its protein is CASSEMGSSYEQYF.

This chain links TRBV11-2 with TRBJ2-7; 9 nucleotides line up with TRBD2. The CDR3 has 15 residues. Germline CDR1 is SGHAT and CDR2 is FQNNGV. J lost 1 base, V lost 5 bases, and 6 bases had no gene match. CDR3: CASSTSGGRSYEQYF. CDR3 sequence (DNA): TGTGCCAGCAGCACCAGCGGGGGGCGGTCCTACGAGCAGTACTTC.

This sequence joins TRBV20-1 and TRBJ1-1; no clear D. V was cut by 2 bases and J by 2 bases, with 3 bases left in between. The CDR3 runs to 11 residues. Germline loops: CDR1 DFQATT, CDR2 SNEGSKA (reference sequence). The CDR3, as DNA: TGCAGTGCTAGATCCAACACTGAAGCTTTCTTT. Amino acids: CSARSNTEAFF.

This chain joins TRBV25-1 and TRBJ2-1; D is undetermined. The CDR3 loop spans 11 amino acids. The V and J ends lost 8 bases and 10 bases respectively, with 12 bases between them. The V gene's germline CDR1 is MGHDK and CDR2 SYGVNS. The CDR3 region is CASRWAREQFF. The CDR3 DNA reads TGTGCCAGCCGATGGGCCAGGGAGCAGTTCTTC.

V and J are TRBV7-2 and TRBJ2-7, with D tentatively TRBD1 (5 bases). With 0 bases removed from V and 0 bases from J, the gap between germline ends came to 9 bases. Per germline, CDR1 SGHTA and CDR2 FQGNSA. The CDR3 runs to 15 residues. CDR3 in DNA: TGTGCCAGCAGCTTAGCGCACAGGCCCTCCTACGAGCAGTACTTC. Amino acids: CASSLAHRPSYEQYF.

This chain joins TRBV2 and TRBJ2-1; 7 positions agree with TRBD2. The germline V gene has CDR1 SNHLY and CDR2 FYNNEI. CDR3 length equals 17 residues. V was clipped by 2 bases and J by 5 bases; unmatched bases: 12. The CDR3 bases are TGTGCCAGCAGTGAATGGATGTCCGGGGGGAAAGACAATGAGCAGTTCTTC. Protein product: CASSEWMSGGKDNEQFF. Full variable domain (outside the CDR3, taken from reference TRBV2 and TRBJ2-1): EPEVTQTPSHQVTQMGQEVILRCVPISNHLYFYWYRQILGQKVEFLVSFYNNEISEKSEIFDDQFSVERPDGSNFTLKIRSTKLEDSAMYFCASSEWMSGGKDNEQFFGPGTRLTVL.

V and J are TRBV6-1 and TRBJ1-3; D unclear. Germline V gene lookup returns CDR1 MNHNS and CDR2 SASEGT. The CDR3 loop spans 13 amino acids. Trimming removed 2 bases at V and 0 bases at J, with 2 bases between. The CDR3 reads CASSEISGNTIYF. The CDR3 coding sequence is TGTGCCAGCAGTGAAATCTCTGGAAACACCATATATTTT.

Written as DNA, the CDR3 is TGTGCCAGTAGGGGACAGGGGTTCACTGAAGCTTTCTTT. This gives the protein CASRGQGFTEAFF. The chain has TRBV19 and TRBJ1-1; 10 nucleotides align to TRBD1. This CDR3 comprises 13 residues. Germline loops: CDR1 LNHDA, CDR2 SQIVND (reference sequence). V lost 6 bases to trimming and J lost 4 bases; unmatched junction nucleotides: 2.

J is TRBJ1-5 and V is TRBV19; D unresolved. V was pared by 11 bases and J by 3 bases, with 17 bases between. Germline V gives CDR1 LNHDA, CDR2 SQIVND (reference sequence). The CDR3 sequence is 14 residues long. This chain's CDR3 is CAGKDATSNQPQHF. CDR3 bases: TGTGCCGGAAAAGACGCCACATCCAATCAGCCCCAGCATTTT.

A single count supports this clone. Here the CDR3 DNA reads TGTGCCAGTAGTCCCGAGGGGACTGTAGCTAACTATGGCTACACCTTC. Translating it yields CASSPEGTVANYGYTF. The V call is TRBV19, the J call TRBJ1-2; D is possibly TRBD1 (5 bases). The V end was cut by 5 bases, the J end by 0 bases, with 16 bases between. The CDR3 runs to 16 residues. Looked up from germline, CDR1 is LNHDA and CDR2 is SQIVND (reference sequence).

The chain couples TRBV9 to TRBJ1-5, with D tentatively TRBD1 (5 bases). CDR3 size: 15 residues. Between the trimmed V and J ends, which lost 0 bases and 3 bases, there was a span of 10 bases. Germline values: CDR1 SGDLS, CDR2 YYNGEE. CDR3 in DNA: TGTGCCAGCAGCGTAGGTGGGGCAGACAATCAGCCCCAGCATTTT. Residues: CASSVGGADNQPQHF.